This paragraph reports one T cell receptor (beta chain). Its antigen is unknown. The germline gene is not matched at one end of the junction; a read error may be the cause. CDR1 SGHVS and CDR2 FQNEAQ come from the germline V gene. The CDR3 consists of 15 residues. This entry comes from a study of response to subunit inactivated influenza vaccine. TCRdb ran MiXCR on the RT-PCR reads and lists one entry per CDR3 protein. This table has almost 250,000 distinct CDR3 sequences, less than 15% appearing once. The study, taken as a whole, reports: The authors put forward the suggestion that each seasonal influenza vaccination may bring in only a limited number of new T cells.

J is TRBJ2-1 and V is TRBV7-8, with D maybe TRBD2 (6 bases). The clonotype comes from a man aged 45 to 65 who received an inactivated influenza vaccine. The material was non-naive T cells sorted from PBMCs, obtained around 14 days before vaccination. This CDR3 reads CSSSLRSSGYNEQFF. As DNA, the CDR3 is TGTTCCAGCAGCTTACGCAGTAGCGGCTACAATGAGCAGTTCTTC.